The rows below give T cell receptor beta chains drawn from one sample of a study of breast tumors, draining lymph nodes, adjacent tissues. From the multiplex PCR reads, TCRdb called clonotypes with MiXCR, one entry per CDR3 protein. Among 15,000 to 20,000 distinct CDR3 sequences, about 60% were seen once, and the ten largest hold about 20%. Sequenced input: tumor-adjacent breast tissue. These receptors were taken from a female donor with breast cancer. Some clones in this sample may be carry-over from other donors' samples. Each CDR3 is given with its conserved first and last residue. D genes are given only for firm matches. Some rows mark clone size as missing; the rest say once, few, many or name a class of expanded clone.

V gene	CDR3 length	clone size	D gene	J gene	CDR3 DNA	CDR3 protein
TRBV7-9	14	.	TRBD1	TRBJ2-1	TGTGCCAGCAGCGGATCCGGGACAGGGAATGAGCAGTTCTTC	CASSGSGTGNEQFF
TRBV9	13	once	.	TRBJ2-2	TGTGCCAGCAGCGTAGTGTGGCAGGGGGAGCTGTTTTTT	CASSVVWQGELFF
TRBV9	16	once	.	TRBJ1-3	TGTGCCAGCAGCGCATCAGTGAGCTACTCTGGAAACACCATATATTTT	CASSASVSYSGNTIYF
TRBV29-1	12	medium-sized	.	TRBJ1-2	TGCAGCGTAGGAACAGGATCGGGCGGCTACACCTTC	CSVGTGSGGYTF
TRBV19	16	large	.	TRBJ1-3	TGTGCCAGTAGTAGTTCGTCGGACAGCGAAGGAAACACCATATATTTT	CASSSSSDSEGNTIYF
TRBV7-9	14	.	.	TRBJ1-4	TGTGCCAGCAGCTTATCCCTGAACACTGAAAAACTGTTTTTT	CASSLSLNTEKLFF
TRBV7-9	13	.	.	TRBJ1-5	TGTGCCAGCAGCCCGGACAGTTATCAGCCCCAGCATTTT	CASSPDSYQPQHF
TRBV2	15	.	TRBD2	TRBJ2-1	TGTGCCAGCAGAGAGGGACTAGCGGGAGGGTATGAGCAGTTCTTC	CASREGLAGGYEQFF
TRBV7-3	14	.	.	TRBJ2-3	TGTGCCAGCAGCCGTCAAAACTGGGGAGATACGCAGTATTTT	CASSRQNWGDTQYF
TRBV5-6	14	few	TRBD1	TRBJ2-7	TGTGCCAGCAGCTACGGACAGGGACCCTACGAGCAGTACTTC	CASSYGQGPYEQYF
TRBV7-9	11	.	TRBD2	TRBJ2-3	TGTGCCGGCGGACTAGCGAATACGCAGTATTTT	CAGGLANTQYF
TRBV7-8	12	medium-sized	.	TRBJ2-7	TGTGCCAGCAGCCCGGAATCCTACGAGCAGTACTTC	CASSPESYEQYF
TRBV2	12	.	TRBD1	TRBJ2-7	TGTGCCAGCAGTAGGACAGGATACGAGCAGTACTTC	CASSRTGYEQYF
TRBV10-3	17	.	TRBD2	TRBJ2-7	TGTGCCATCAGTGAGGATACTAGACTAGCGGGAGGGTCCGAGCAGTACTTC	CAISEDTRLAGGSEQYF
TRBV7-8	14	.	TRBD1	TRBJ1-6	TGTGCCAGCAGTGAGGACAGGGGGCTTTCACCCCTCCACTTT	CASSEDRGLSPLHF
TRBV7-2	13	.	.	TRBJ1-2	TGTGCCAGCAGCTTAGGCAGGTACTATGGCTACACCTTC	CASSLGRYYGYTF
TRBV4-1	13	once	.	TRBJ1-4	TGCGCCAGCAGCCAGGGAGGGGGTGAAAAACTGTTTTTT	CASSQGGGEKLFF
TRBV7-2	15	.	TRBD2	TRBJ2-1	TGTGCCAGCAGCTTTAGGACTAGCTCCTACAATGAGCAGTTCTTC	CASSFRTSSYNEQFF
TRBV5-1	15	medium-sized	.	TRBJ1-5	TGCGCCAGCAGCCTGCATGGGGCAGAAGATCAGCCCCAGCATTTT	CASSLHGAEDQPQHF
TRBV20-1	10	.	.	TRBJ2-5	TGCAGTGCTAGAGCGGAGACCCAGTACTTC	CSARAETQYF
TRBV7-9	13	large	.	TRBJ1-1	TGTGCCAGCAGCTTGAGTGTGAACACTGAAGCTTTCTTT	CASSLSVNTEAFF
TRBV12-3/TRBV12-4	14	medium-sized	.	TRBJ1-2	TGTGCCAGCAGTTACAGGGAAACCAGCTATGGCTACACCTTC	CASSYRETSYGYTF
TRBV9	12	few	.	TRBJ1-6	TGTGCCAGCAGCGTCCAGAATTCACCCCTCCACTTT	CASSVQNSPLHF
TRBV9	14	.	.	TRBJ1-4	TGTGCCAGCAGCCCGGGAGGGGAGAATGAAAAACTGTTTTTT	CASSPGGENEKLFF
TRBV5-7	16	.	.	TRBJ1-6	TGTGCCAGTGGGGGGGGGCGCTTCCTCGGTAATTCACCCCTCCACTTT	CASGGGRFLGNSPLHF
TRBV6-1	13	medium-sized	TRBD1	TRBJ1-2	TGTGCCAGCAGTTGGGACAGGGACGCTGGCTACACCTTC	CASSWDRDAGYTF
TRBV7-3	15	.	TRBD1	TRBJ2-1	TGTGCCAGCAGCCTGACCGGGACAGAGAACAATGAGCAGTTCTTC	CASSLTGTENNEQFF
TRBV20-1	13	large	.	TRBJ1-6	TGCAGTGCTAGCCGCGAGCCAAATTCACCCCTCCACTTT	CSASREPNSPLHF
TRBV29-1	14	.	.	TRBJ2-2	TGCAGCGTTGCCGCGAACCCCAAACACGGGGAGCTGTTTTTT	CSVAANPKHGELFF
TRBV7-9	14	many	TRBD1	TRBJ1-4	TGTGCCAGCAGTCAGGACAGGGGTGGTGAAAAACTGTTTTTT	CASSQDRGGEKLFF
TRBV2	13	.	.	TRBJ2-5	TGTGCCAGCAGACACAGGGGGGGAGAGACCCAGTACTTC	CASRHRGGETQYF
TRBV20-1	12	.	TRBD1	TRBJ1-4	TGCAGTGCTAGGACAGGGAATGAAAAACTGTTTTTT	CSARTGNEKLFF
TRBV29-1	15	.	TRBD1	TRBJ2-3	TGCAGCGTTGACATGACAGGGGCGAGCACAGATACGCAGTATTTT	CSVDMTGASTDTQYF
TRBV29-1	14	.	TRBD2	TRBJ2-1	TGCAGCGTTGGGAGAGTAGCGGGAGGGAATGAGCAGTTCTTC	CSVGRVAGGNEQFF
TRBV18	15	.	TRBD2	TRBJ2-5	TGTGCCAGCTCACCGAGGCTAGCGGGAGAAGAGACCCAGTACTTC	CASSPRLAGEETQYF
TRBV5-5	15	few	TRBD1	TRBJ2-7	TGTGCCAGCAGCTTGATGGACAGGGGGCAATACGAGCAGTACTTC	CASSLMDRGQYEQYF
TRBV12-3/TRBV12-4	15	.	TRBD1	TRBJ2-3	TGTGCCAGCAGTTTAGGGACAGGGGCCACAGATACGCAGTATTTT	CASSLGTGATDTQYF
TRBV2	14	many	.	TRBJ1-1	TGTGCCAGCAGTGTGTTAGAGTATGGGTCTGAAGCTTTCTTT	CASSVLEYGSEAFF
TRBV6-6	13	medium-sized	.	TRBJ2-7	TGTGCCAGCGAGGACATGCCCTCTGGTGAGCAGTACTTC	CASEDMPSGEQYF
TRBV6-5	16	medium-sized	.	TRBJ1-6	TGTGCCAGCAGTTACCAGGGAACGATTGGGAATTCACCCCTCCACTTT	CASSYQGTIGNSPLHF
TRBV5-4	14	few	.	TRBJ1-2	TGTGCCAGCAGCTTGTTGACGGCTAACTATGGCTACACCTTC	CASSLLTANYGYTF
TRBV7-2	16	.	.	TRBJ1-5	TGTGCCAGCAGCTTAGACAGGGCTTATAGCAATCAGCCCCAGCATTTT	CASSLDRAYSNQPQHF
TRBV20-1	13	.	.	TRBJ2-3	TGCAGTGCTAGCAGGGGGGGCCCAGATACGCAGTATTTT	CSASRGGPDTQYF
TRBV11-1	15	.	.	TRBJ2-3	TGTGCCACCAGCAGAGAATGGGGAGGCACAGATACGCAGTATTTT	CATSREWGGTDTQYF
TRBV28	18	many	TRBD1	TRBJ1-5	TGTGCCAGCAGTTGCGGGACAGGAGAAACTTATAGCAATCAGCCCCAGCATTTT	CASSCGTGETYSNQPQHF